These 18 T cell receptor beta chains share one sample of origin, sequenced in a study of T cell responses to AZD1222 COVID-19 vaccine. Generated by immunoSEQ multiplex PCR, the TCRdb table keeps only in-frame clones and is missing some. The sample holds 150,000 to 180,000 clones, about 85% seen once. The source material was peripheral blood, sampled on day 0 of AZD1222 vaccination. The receptors originated from an adult in good health.

The V call is TRBV6-1, the J call TRBJ1-1, with unresolved D. The CDR3 contains 13 residues. The V gene lost 1 base and the J gene lost 8 bases, with 11 bases spanning the gap. Germline V gene sequence: CDR1 MNHNS, CDR2 SASEGT. CDR3 amino acids: CASSEVVQGEAFF. Here the CDR3 DNA reads TGTGCCAGCAGTGAAGTCGTTCAAGGGGAAGCTTTCTTT.

The rearrangement joins TRBV4-3 to TRBJ1-2; 10 nucleotides match TRBD1. The CDR3 is 16 residues long. J gave up 2 bases and V 0 bases, and 3 bases lay outside the gene matches. Germline CDR1 reads LGHNA; CDR2 reads YSLEER. The CDR3 bases are TGCGCCAGCAGCCAAGATTGGGGACAGGGGAACTATGGCTACACCTTC. Amino acid sequence: CASSQDWGQGNYGYTF.

The rearrangement uses TRBV5-1 and TRBJ2-7; D may be TRBD2 (5 bases). CDR3 size: 14 residues. V gave up 1 base and J gave up 5 bases, with 13 bases separating them. Germline V gene lookup returns CDR1 SGHRS and CDR2 YFSETQ. This CDR3 reads CASSLWAYGDEQYF. CDR3 nucleotide sequence: TGCGCCAGCAGCTTGTGGGCTTACGGGGACGAGCAGTACTTC.

DNA for the CDR3: TGTGCCAGCAGTAGGGACTTCACAGATACGCAGTATTTT. This sequence encodes CASSRDFTDTQYF. V usage is TRBV9 and J usage is TRBJ2-3; possibly TRBD2 for D (6 bases). Trimming left V 5 bases short and J 2 bases short, with 9 bases between. The germline CDR1 and CDR2 sequences are SGDLS and YYNGEE. The CDR3 runs 13 residues.

The chain combines TRBV5-4 with TRBJ1-2; D possibly corresponds to TRBD1 (6 bases). V lost 6 bases and J 2 bases, leaving 11 bases between the germline ends. The CDR3 loop spans 13 amino acids. Germline V gene sequence: CDR1 SGHNT, CDR2 YYREEE (reference sequence). CDR3 bases: TGTGCCAGCAACGGCGGGGGCAACTATGGCTACACCTTC. This encodes CASNGGGNYGYTF.

J is TRBJ2-3 and V is TRBV5-1, with D uncertain. V shed 2 bases and J shed 0 bases, with 10 bases lying between them. The CDR3 is 15 residues long. Germline V gives CDR1 SGHRS, CDR2 YFSETQ. The CDR3 DNA sequence: TGCGCCAGCAGCTTAACTACGATTAGCACAGATACGCAGTATTTT. Its protein product is CASSLTTISTDTQYF. Looking up the rest from reference TRBV5-1 and TRBJ2-3 gives the full variable domain: KAGVTQTPRYLIKTRGQQVTLSCSPISGHRSVSWYQQTPGQGLQFLFEYFSETQRNKGNFPGRFSGRQFSNSRSEMNVSTLELGDSALYLCASSLTTISTDTQYFGPGTRLTVL.

The genes are TRBV6-5 and TRBJ2-7, with D possibly being TRBD2 (5 bases). V was trimmed by 5 bases and J by 4 bases, leaving 12 bases between them. CDR3 size: 13 residues. Germline-derived CDR1 and CDR2 are MNHEY and SVGAGI. This CDR3 is CASSNRETYEQYF. In DNA form, the CDR3 reads TGTGCCAGCAGTAACCGGGAAACTTACGAGCAGTACTTC.

The CDR3 bases are TGTGCCAGCAGTTACTCGGGACAGATCCGTGGCTACACCTTC. As protein: CASSYSGQIRGYTF. V is TRBV6-5 and J is TRBJ1-2, with 7 bases that match TRBD1. Germline V gene lookup returns CDR1 MNHEY and CDR2 SVGAGI. CDR3 size: 14 residues. V gave up 0 bases and J gave up 7 bases; unmatched junction bases: 5.

This clone was counted a few times. The gene calls are TRBV24-1 and TRBJ1-4; 11 nucleotides line up with TRBD1. J lost 7 bases, V lost 4 bases, and 7 bases had no gene match. Germline V lookup: CDR1 KGHDR, CDR2 SFDVKD. This CDR3 spans 16 amino acids. The CDR3 here is CATSDSLDRGREKLFF. CDR3 in DNA: TGTGCCACCAGTGACTCTCTGGACAGGGGGCGTGAAAAACTGTTTTTT.

The chain recombines TRBV28 with TRBJ1-4, with TRBD1 matching 10 bases. J was trimmed by 7 bases and V by 5 bases; bases with no gene match: 7. The CDR3 contains 15 residues. Germline V gene sequence: CDR1 MDHEN, CDR2 SYDVKM. CDR3 coding DNA: TGTGCCAGCAGTCCACCGGGACAGGGGAGTGAAAAACTGTTTTTT. Its protein product is CASSPPGQGSEKLFF.

CDR3 nucleotide sequence: TGCGCCAGCAGCCCCGGCGAGGGTACAGGTGAGCAGTTCTTC. The encoded protein is CASSPGEGTGEQFF. V usage is TRBV4-3 and J usage is TRBJ2-1, with D perhaps matching TRBD1 or TRBD2 (5 bases each). This CDR3 is 14 amino acids long. Trimming removed 4 bases from V and 9 bases from J, with 16 bases in between. Germline V gene sequence: CDR1 LGHNA, CDR2 YSLEER.

The V gene is TRBV6-6, the J gene TRBJ1-1; no firm D call. Germline CDR1 MNHNY, CDR2 SVGAGI (reference sequence). V was pared by 5 bases and J by 8 bases, with 12 bases between. The length of the CDR3 is 12 residues. The DNA for the CDR3 is TGTGCCAGCAGTCCGTCCAGGTTGGAAGCTTTCTTT. Its protein is CASSPSRLEAFF.

The chain has TRBV18 and TRBJ1-4; D may be TRBD1 (6 bases). Trimming removed 3 bases from V and 7 bases from J, with 12 bases in between. Germline CDR1 and CDR2: KGHSH and LQKENI. CDR3 length: 14 residues. The CDR3 spells CASSPRDTFEKLFF. The CDR3 DNA is TGTGCCAGCTCACCCCGGGACACCTTTGAAAAACTGTTTTTT.

This sequence joins TRBV12-1 and TRBJ2-3. TRBV12-1 represents a pseudogene. The CDR3 spans 11 residues. The CDR3 nucleotides read TGTGCCAGCAGCTTTCCAGATACGCAGTATTTT. This codes for CASSFPDTQYF.

This rearrangement joins TRBV3-1 (or the pseudogene TRBV3-2) to TRBJ1-1, with D uncertain. The CDR3 extends over 14 amino acids. V lost 1 base and J lost 2, with 8 bases in between. Looked up from germline, CDR1 is LGHDT and CDR2 is YNNKEL (reference sequence). CDR3 amino acids: CASSQAGVNTEAFF. CDR3 nucleotide sequence: TGTGCCAGCAGCCAAGCTGGGGTAAACACTGAAGCTTTCTTT.

The genes are TRBV9 and TRBJ2-7, with D perhaps TRBD1 or TRBD2 (5 bases each). Germline V gives CDR1 SGDLS, CDR2 YYNGEE. The CDR3 runs to 14 residues. The V gene lost 2 bases and the J gene lost 4 bases, with 13 bases spanning the gap. The CDR3 sequence: CASSVGHGAYEQYF. The CDR3 bases are TGTGCCAGCAGCGTCGGACACGGGGCGTACGAGCAGTACTTC.

The V gene is TRBV6-1, the J gene TRBJ2-1; D ambiguous. Germline-derived CDR1 and CDR2 are MNHNS and SASEGT. The CDR3 spans 12 residues. V was shortened by 2 bases and J by 13 bases, with 12 bases between the two germline ends. The DNA for the CDR3 is TGTGCCAGCAGTGAAAATGTGGCAGACCAGTTCTTC. Protein sequence: CASSENVADQFF.

This chain connects TRBV19 to TRBJ2-7, with D perhaps assigned TRBD1 or TRBD2 (6 bases each). V lost 4 bases and J 0 bases, leaving 10 bases between the germline ends. The CDR3 covers 14 residues. Germline lookup yields CDR1 LNHDA and CDR2 SQIVND (reference sequence). CDR3 in DNA: TGTGCCAGTAGTACCGGGGGCGGCTCCTACGAGCAGTACTTC. Amino acids: CASSTGGGSYEQYF. Full variable domain (outside the CDR3, taken from reference TRBV19 and TRBJ2-7): DGGITQSPKYLFRKEGQNVTLSCEQNLNHDAMYWYRQDPGQGLRLIYYSQIVNDFQKGDIAEGYSVSREKKESFPLTVTSAQKNPTAFYLCASSTGGGSYEQYFGPGTRLTVT.